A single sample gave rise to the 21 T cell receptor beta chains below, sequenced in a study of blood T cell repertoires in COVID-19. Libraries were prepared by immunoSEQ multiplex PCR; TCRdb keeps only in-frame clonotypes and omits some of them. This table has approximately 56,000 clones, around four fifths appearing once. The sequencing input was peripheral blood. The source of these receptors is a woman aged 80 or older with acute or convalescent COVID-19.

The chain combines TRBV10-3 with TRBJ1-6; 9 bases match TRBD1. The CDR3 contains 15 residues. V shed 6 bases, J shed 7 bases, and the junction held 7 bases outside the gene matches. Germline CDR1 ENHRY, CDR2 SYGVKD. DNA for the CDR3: TGTGCCATCAGCATACAGGGGGCTGGGAATTCACCCCTCCACTTT. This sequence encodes CAISIQGAGNSPLHF.

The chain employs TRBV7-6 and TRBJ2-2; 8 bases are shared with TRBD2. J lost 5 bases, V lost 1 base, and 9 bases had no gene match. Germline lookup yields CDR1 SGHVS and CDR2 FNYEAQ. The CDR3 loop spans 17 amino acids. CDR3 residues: CASSLGGTSWDTGELFF. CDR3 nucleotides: TGTGCCAGCAGCTTAGGAGGGACTAGTTGGGATACCGGGGAGCTGTTTTTT.

In nucleotides, the CDR3 is TGTGCCAGCAGCGCTGGACAGGGGGGGAATTCACCCCTCCACTTT. Encoded protein: CASSAGQGGNSPLHF. The chain combines TRBV9 with TRBJ1-6; 10 nucleotides agree with TRBD1. Germline V gene lookup returns CDR1 SGDLS and CDR2 YYNGEE. The CDR3 contains 15 residues. Unmatched junction bases numbered 4, after V lost 3 bases and J lost 7 bases.

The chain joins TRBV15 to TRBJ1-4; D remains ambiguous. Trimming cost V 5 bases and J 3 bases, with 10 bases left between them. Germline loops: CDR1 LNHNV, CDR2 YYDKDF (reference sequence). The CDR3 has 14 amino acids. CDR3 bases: TGTGCCACCAGCGCCAGGACTTCTAATGAAAAACTGTTTTTT. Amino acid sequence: CATSARTSNEKLFF.

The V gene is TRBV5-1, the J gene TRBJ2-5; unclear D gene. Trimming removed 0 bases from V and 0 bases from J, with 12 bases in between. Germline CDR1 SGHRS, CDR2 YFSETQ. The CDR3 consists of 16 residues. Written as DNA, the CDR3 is TGCGCCAGCAGCTTGGGGGCAGAACCGAACCAAGAGACCCAGTACTTC. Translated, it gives CASSLGAEPNQETQYF. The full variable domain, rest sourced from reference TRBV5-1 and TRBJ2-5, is KAGVTQTPRYLIKTRGQQVTLSCSPISGHRSVSWYQQTPGQGLQFLFEYFSETQRNKGNFPGRFSGRQFSNSRSEMNVSTLELGDSALYLCASSLGAEPNQETQYFGPGTRLLVL.

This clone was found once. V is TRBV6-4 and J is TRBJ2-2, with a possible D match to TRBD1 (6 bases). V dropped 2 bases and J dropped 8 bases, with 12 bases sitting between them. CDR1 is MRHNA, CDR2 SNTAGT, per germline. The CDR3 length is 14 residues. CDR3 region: CASSDTGLSGELFF. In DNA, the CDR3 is TGTGCCAGCAGTGACACAGGGCTATCGGGGGAGCTGTTTTTT.

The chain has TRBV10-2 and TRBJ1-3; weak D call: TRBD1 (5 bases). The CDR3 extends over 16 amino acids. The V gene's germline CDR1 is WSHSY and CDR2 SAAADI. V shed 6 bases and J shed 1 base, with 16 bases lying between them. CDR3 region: CASSPRRGLSGNTIYF. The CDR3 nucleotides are TGCGCCAGCAGCCCCCGGCGGGGCTTGTCTGGAAACACCATATATTTT.

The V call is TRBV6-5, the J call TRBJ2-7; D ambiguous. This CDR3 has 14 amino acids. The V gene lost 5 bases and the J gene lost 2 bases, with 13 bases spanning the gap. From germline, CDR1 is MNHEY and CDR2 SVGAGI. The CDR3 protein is CASSQTEDTYEQYF. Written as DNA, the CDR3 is TGTGCCAGCAGTCAAACAGAAGATACCTACGAGCAGTACTTC.

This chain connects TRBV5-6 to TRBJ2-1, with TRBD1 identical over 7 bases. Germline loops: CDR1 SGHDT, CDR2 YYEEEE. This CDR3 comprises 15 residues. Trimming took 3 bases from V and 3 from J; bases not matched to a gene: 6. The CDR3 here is CASSYADRIYNEQFF. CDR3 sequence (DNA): TGTGCCAGCAGCTATGCGGACAGGATCTACAATGAGCAGTTCTTC.

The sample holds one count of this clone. The CDR3 reads CASSSTAGTQEETQYF. In nucleotides, the CDR3 is TGCGCCAGCAGCAGCACTGCCGGGACACAAGAAGAGACCCAGTACTTC. The chain has TRBV5-1 and TRBJ2-5; tentatively, D is TRBD1 (6 bases). The CDR3 is 16 amino acids. V was pared by 4 bases and J by 3 bases, with 19 bases between. Germline CDR1 SGHRS, CDR2 YFSETQ.

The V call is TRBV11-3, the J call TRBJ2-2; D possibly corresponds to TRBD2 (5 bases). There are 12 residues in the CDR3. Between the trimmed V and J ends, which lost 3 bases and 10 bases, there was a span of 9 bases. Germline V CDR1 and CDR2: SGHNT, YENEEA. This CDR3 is CASSFWGEELFF. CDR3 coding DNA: TGTGCCAGCAGCTTTTGGGGAGAGGAGCTGTTTTTT.

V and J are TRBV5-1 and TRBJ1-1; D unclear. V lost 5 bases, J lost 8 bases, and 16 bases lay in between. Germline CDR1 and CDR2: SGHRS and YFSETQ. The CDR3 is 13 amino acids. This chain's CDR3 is CASSLIPESEAFF. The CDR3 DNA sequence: TGCGCCAGCAGTCTCATCCCGGAGAGCGAAGCTTTCTTT.

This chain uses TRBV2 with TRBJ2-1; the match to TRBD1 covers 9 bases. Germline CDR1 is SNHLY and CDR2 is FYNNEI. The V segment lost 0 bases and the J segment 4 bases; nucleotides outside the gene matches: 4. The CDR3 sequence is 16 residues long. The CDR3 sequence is CASSEAWGQGYNEQFF. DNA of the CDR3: TGTGCCAGCAGTGAAGCATGGGGACAGGGTTACAATGAGCAGTTCTTC.

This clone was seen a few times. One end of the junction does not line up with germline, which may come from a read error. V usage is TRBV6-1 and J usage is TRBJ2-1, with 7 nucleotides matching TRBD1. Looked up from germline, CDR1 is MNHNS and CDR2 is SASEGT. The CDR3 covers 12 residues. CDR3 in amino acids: CASREGTERGIF. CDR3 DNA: TGTGCCAGCAGGGAAGGGACAGAAAGAGGGATCTTC.

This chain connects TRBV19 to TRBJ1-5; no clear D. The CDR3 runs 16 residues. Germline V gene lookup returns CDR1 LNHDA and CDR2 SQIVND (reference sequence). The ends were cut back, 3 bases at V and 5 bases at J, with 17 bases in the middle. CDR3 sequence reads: CASSIRRREYYQPQHF. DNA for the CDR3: TGTGCCAGTAGTATCAGGCGCAGAGAATATTATCAGCCCCAGCATTTT.

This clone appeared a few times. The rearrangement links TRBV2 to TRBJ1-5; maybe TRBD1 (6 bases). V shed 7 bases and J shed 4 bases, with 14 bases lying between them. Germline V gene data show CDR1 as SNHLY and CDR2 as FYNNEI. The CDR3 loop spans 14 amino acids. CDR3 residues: CASTGVDRNQPQHF. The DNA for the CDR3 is TGTGCCAGCACTGGCGTTGACAGGAATCAGCCCCAGCATTTT.

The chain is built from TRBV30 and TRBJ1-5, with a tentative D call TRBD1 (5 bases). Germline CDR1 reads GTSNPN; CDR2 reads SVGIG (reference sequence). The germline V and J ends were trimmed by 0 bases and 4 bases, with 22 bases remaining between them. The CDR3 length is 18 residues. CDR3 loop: CAWSVGVLGLLTNQPQHF. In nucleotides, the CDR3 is TGTGCCTGGAGTGTTGGGGTTTTGGGACTTCTCACGAATCAGCCCCAGCATTTT. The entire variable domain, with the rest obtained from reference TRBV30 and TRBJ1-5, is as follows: SQTIHQWPATLVQPVGSPLSLECTVEGTSNPNLYWYRQAAGRGLQLLFYSVGIGQISSEVPQNLSASRPQDRQFILSSKKLLLSDSGFYLCAWSVGVLGLLTNQPQHFGDGTRLSIL.

For the CDR3, the DNA is TGTGCCTGGAGTGTAGGCGGCCATTCTGGGGCCAACGTCCTGACTTTC. It encodes CAWSVGGHSGANVLTF. The rearrangement links TRBV30 to TRBJ2-6; D gene uncertain. Per the germline V gene, CDR1 is GTSNPN and CDR2 is SVGIG (reference sequence). V shed 0 bases and J shed 1 base, with 10 bases lying between them. CDR3 length: 16 amino acids.

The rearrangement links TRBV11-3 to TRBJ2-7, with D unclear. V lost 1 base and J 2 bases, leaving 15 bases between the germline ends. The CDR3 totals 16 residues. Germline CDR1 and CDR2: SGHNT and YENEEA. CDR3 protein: CASSLGPSLTAYEQYF. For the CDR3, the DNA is TGTGCCAGCAGCTTAGGCCCCTCACTCACAGCCTACGAGCAGTACTTC.

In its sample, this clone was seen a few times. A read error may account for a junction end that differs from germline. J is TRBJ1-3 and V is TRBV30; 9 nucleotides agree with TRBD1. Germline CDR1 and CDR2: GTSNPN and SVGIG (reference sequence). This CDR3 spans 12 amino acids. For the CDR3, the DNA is TGTGCCTGGAGTGTATCGGGGGACAGGGTGGATTTT. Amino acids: CAWSVSGDRVDF.

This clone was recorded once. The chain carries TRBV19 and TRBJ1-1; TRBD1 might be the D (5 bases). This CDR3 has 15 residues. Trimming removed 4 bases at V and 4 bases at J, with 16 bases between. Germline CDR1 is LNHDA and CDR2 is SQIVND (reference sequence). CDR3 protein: CASSTSGRRSTEAFF. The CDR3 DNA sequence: TGTGCCAGTAGTACCTCAGGGAGGAGGAGCACTGAAGCTTTCTTT.